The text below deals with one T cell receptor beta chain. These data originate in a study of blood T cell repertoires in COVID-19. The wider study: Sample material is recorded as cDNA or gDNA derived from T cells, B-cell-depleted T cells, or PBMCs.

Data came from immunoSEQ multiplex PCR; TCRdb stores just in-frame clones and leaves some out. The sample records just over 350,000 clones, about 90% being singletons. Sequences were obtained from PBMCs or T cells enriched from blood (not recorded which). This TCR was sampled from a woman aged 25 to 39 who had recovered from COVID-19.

The CDR3 spells CASSINIQDSNQPQHF. In nucleotides, the CDR3 is TGTGCCAGTAGTATCAATATACAAGATAGCAATCAGCCCCAGCATTTT. The V call is TRBV19, the J call TRBJ1-5; D call uncertain. Germline CDR1 reads LNHDA; CDR2 reads SQIVND (reference sequence). The CDR3 is 16 amino acids. Deletions cut 3 bases from V and 0 bases from J, with 12 bases between.